The sequence of this T cell receptor beta chain was determined in a study of blood T cell repertoires in COVID-19. Study overall: The study drew acute and convalescent COVID-19 samples from the United States, Italy and Spain. PBMCs, B-cell-depleted T cells, or T cells were the source of the cDNA or gDNA that made up the material.

Trimming took off 11 bases at V and 0 bases at J, with 11 bases between the two ends. CDR1 is SNHLY and CDR2 is FYNNEI in the germline V gene. The CDR3 is made up of 13 amino acids. Authors' analysis steps: Reference gene primer amplification gave estimated nucleated cell counts. Sequencing was performed with immunoSEQ multiplex PCR; in TCRdb, only in-frame clones are kept and a portion is missing. That table furnishes V, J and clone size, whereas the DNA furnished D and trimming. Of roughly 94,000 clones in the sample, around 80% were seen once. Sequencing used peripheral blood. The TCR was taken from a man in his sixties with acute or convalescent COVID-19. The chain has TRBV2 and TRBJ1-3; TRBD1 is a possible D gene (5 bases). The CDR3 loop is CACSRDSGNTIYF. DNA of the CDR3: TGTGCCTGCTCCAGGGACTCTGGAAACACCATATATTTT. The whole variable domain, filled in from reference TRBV2 and TRBJ1-3, reads EPEVTQTPSHQVTQMGQEVILRCVPISNHLYFYWYRQILGQKVEFLVSFYNNEISEKSEIFDDQFSVERPDGSNFTLKIRSTKLEDSAMYFCACSRDSGNTIYFGEGSWLTVV.